The next 12 T cell receptor beta chains were all read from a single sample in a study of shared clonotypes between healthy human individuals. Clones were sequenced by immunoSEQ multiplex PCR, and TCRdb holds only the in-frame ones, with some missing. The profile covers approximately 1,500,000 clones, with under 99% appearing a single time and about 0.4% taken by the ten largest. Sequenced: naive CD4+ T cells sorted from blood. Described subset: CD45RA+ positively selected. These receptors originate from a man aged 25-40 years in good health.

This clone has only one observation. This same CDR3 is encoded by further DNA sequences in the sample. This chain joins TRBV19 and TRBJ2-6; D is perhaps TRBD2 (6 bases). Germline lookup yields CDR1 LNHDA and CDR2 SQIVND (reference sequence). The V gene lost 3 bases and the J gene lost 2 bases, with 8 bases spanning the gap. The CDR3 totals 15 residues. The CDR3 region is CASSMEGTGANVLTF. For the CDR3, the DNA is TGTGCCAGTAGTATGGAGGGAACTGGGGCCAACGTCCTGACTTTC.

The chain has TRBV9 and TRBJ2-1; TRBD2 aligns across 9 bases. The length of the CDR3 is 12 residues. Germline V CDR1 and CDR2: SGDLS, YYNGEE. J gave up 10 bases and V 5 bases, and 4 bases lay outside the gene matches. The CDR3 spells CASSSGTSEQFF. The CDR3 DNA reads TGTGCCAGCAGTTCCGGGACTAGCGAGCAGTTCTTC.

The chain combines TRBV29-1 with TRBJ2-7; possible D gene TRBD1, 6 bases. The CDR3 runs 13 residues. V was pared by 7 bases and J by 3 bases, with 16 bases between. The V gene's germline CDR1 is SQVTM and CDR2 ANQGSEA. The CDR3 DNA is TGCAGCGCCTGGACAGACCATCTCTACGAGCAGTACTTC. Its protein is CSAWTDHLYEQYF.

V usage is TRBV28 and J usage is TRBJ1-2; tentatively, D is TRBD1 (5 bases). Germline V CDR1 and CDR2: MDHEN, SYDVKM. V dropped 7 bases and J dropped 4 bases, with 13 bases sitting between them. The CDR3 consists of 13 residues. The CDR3 is CASISDRTYGYTF. The CDR3 region has the DNA TGTGCCAGCATTTCCGACAGAACCTATGGCTACACCTTC.

The chain carries TRBV7-9 and TRBJ2-7; D is undetermined. Deletions cut 1 base from V and 2 bases from J, with 21 bases between. The germline V gene has CDR1 SEHNR and CDR2 FQNEAQ (reference sequence). The CDR3 covers 18 residues. The CDR3 is CASSLVRGSSGLTYEQYF. CDR3 DNA sequence: TGTGCCAGCAGCTTAGTACGTGGAAGCTCGGGCCTCACCTACGAGCAGTACTTC.

The chain combines TRBV4-1 with TRBJ2-3; 12 bases align to TRBD1. The germline V gene has CDR1 MGHRA and CDR2 YSYEKL. The CDR3 runs 15 residues. Trimming took 4 bases from V and 7 from J; bases not matched to a gene: 6. CDR3 region: CASSLWDRGPNTQYF. The CDR3 bases are TGCGCCAGCAGCCTCTGGGACAGGGGGCCAAATACGCAGTATTTT.

V usage is TRBV6-1 and J usage is TRBJ1-2, with D maybe TRBD1 (5 bases). The CDR3 loop spans 12 amino acids. V was clipped by 2 bases and J by 8 bases, with 9 bases between them. Germline V lookup: CDR1 MNHNS, CDR2 SASEGT. Written as DNA, the CDR3 is TGTGCCAGCAGTGAACCGGCAGGGGGCTACACCTTC. As protein: CASSEPAGGYTF.

The chain links TRBV7-2 to TRBJ1-1; no reliable D call. V was clipped by 6 bases and J by 7 bases, with 15 bases between them. The CDR3 sequence is 13 residues long. Germline-derived CDR1 and CDR2 are SGHTA and FQGNSA. The CDR3 DNA follows: TGTGCCAGCAGTCTCCAGGAGAAAGGTGAAGCTTTCTTT. It specifies CASSLQEKGEAFF.

In regard to this clone: Other DNA sequences in this specimen translate into the identical CDR3. The gene calls are TRBV11-2 and TRBJ1-2; D gene unclear. V gave up 5 bases and J gave up 2 bases, with 6 bases separating them. The length of the CDR3 is 12 residues. Germline-derived CDR1 and CDR2 are SGHAT and FQNNGV. The CDR3 protein is CASSLDNYGYTF. CDR3 DNA: TGTGCCAGCAGCCTGGACAACTATGGCTACACCTTC.

The J gene is TRBJ2-1, the V gene TRBV4-1; the D is unclear. Trimming removed 1 base at V and 5 bases at J, with 12 bases between. This CDR3 spans 15 amino acids. CDR1 is MGHRA and CDR2 is YSYEKL in the germline V gene. CDR3 in DNA: TGCGCCAGCAGCCAAGTTACGGGTGTCCACAATGAGCAGTTCTTC. The encoded protein is CASSQVTGVHNEQFF.

The V and J genes are TRBV7-9 and TRBJ2-5, with unresolved D. V lost 5 bases and J lost 5, with 12 bases in between. Germline loops: CDR1 SEHNR, CDR2 FQNEAQ (reference sequence). The CDR3 sequence is 13 residues long. CDR3 nucleotide sequence: TGTGCCAGCAGCCCCGGCTGGAGCGAGACCCAGTACTTC. This codes for CASSPGWSETQYF.

The chain employs TRBV28 and TRBJ2-7; D is uncertain. Per germline, CDR1 MDHEN and CDR2 SYDVKM. V was trimmed by 6 bases and J by 3 bases, leaving 15 bases between them. The CDR3 loop spans 14 amino acids. CDR3 region: CASRRSPFYYEQYF. The CDR3 nucleotides are TGTGCCAGCAGGCGCAGTCCATTTTACTACGAGCAGTACTTC. Variable domain in full (rest from reference TRBV28 and TRBJ2-7): DVKVTQSSRYLVKRTGEKVFLECVQDMDHENMFWYRQDPGLGLRLIYFSYDVKMKEKGDIPEGYSVSREKKERFSLILESASTNQTSMYLCASRRSPFYYEQYFGPGTRLTVT.